Each of the 3 T cell receptor beta chains below was sequenced from the same sample in a study of cytomegalovirus exposure and HLA in healthy donors. The study ran its PCR with 60 Vbeta and 13 Jbeta primers. TCRdb's copy holds only in-frame clones and misses some; the assay was immunoSEQ multiplex PCR. The sample lists around 170,000 clones, around 77% occurring once. Material for sequencing was PBMCs. These receptor sequences come from a man in his sixties in good health and CMV-seronegative.

The rearrangement joins TRBV7-3 to TRBJ1-1; D call uncertain. Germline-derived CDR1 and CDR2 are SGHTA and FQGTGA. CDR3 length equals 12 residues. V shed 5 bases and J shed 1 base, with 5 bases lying between them. The CDR3 protein is CASSLSNTEAFF. The CDR3 DNA reads as TGTGCCAGCAGCCTTTCGAACACTGAAGCTTTCTTT.

The chain is built from TRBV5-1 and TRBJ1-2; D call uncertain. V was clipped by 0 bases and J by 6 bases, with 18 bases between them. The CDR3 covers 16 residues. Per germline, CDR1 SGHRS and CDR2 YFSETQ. This chain's CDR3 is CASSLGTRTLRDGYTF. The CDR3, as DNA: TGCGCCAGCAGCTTGGGGACTCGGACCCTAAGGGATGGCTACACCTTC. Together with reference TRBV5-1 and TRBJ1-2, the CDR3 gives the full variable domain: KAGVTQTPRYLIKTRGQQVTLSCSPISGHRSVSWYQQTPGQGLQFLFEYFSETQRNKGNFPGRFSGRQFSNSRSEMNVSTLELGDSALYLCASSLGTRTLRDGYTFGSGTRLTVV.

This clone was observed a few times. The chain carries TRBV12-5 and TRBJ1-1; D call uncertain. The CDR3 extends over 15 amino acids. Trimming cost V 6 bases and J 1 base, with 15 bases left between them. Germline CDR1 LGHNT, CDR2 FRNRAP. In DNA form, the CDR3 reads TGTGCTAGTGGGGGTCGTTTGGAGGCGAACACTGAAGCTTTCTTT. Its translation: CASGGRLEANTEAFF.